One and the same sample provided the 15 T cell receptor beta chains below, sequenced in a study of monozygotic twins with inflammatory bowel disease. TCRdb re-called the 5' RACE reads; every CDR3 protein appears as one record, without DNA. The ten most abundant clones cover around 2% of a sample with 300,000 to 350,000 distinct CDR3 sequences. Sequenced sample: blood. The receptors here all came from a human donor with ulcerative colitis or Crohn's disease, or a healthy co-twin of an affected twin (not recorded which).

The rearrangement links TRBV20-1 to TRBJ2-5; TCRdb gives TRBD2 as the D gene, but with no DNA this cannot be confirmed. Germline values: CDR1 DFQATT, CDR2 SNEGSKA (reference sequence). The CDR3 runs to 15 residues. CDR3 protein: CSAREAGRSGETQYF.

The V call is TRBV7-6, the J call TRBJ2-3; TCRdb reports TRBD2, a call that lacks DNA to check it against. The CDR3 is made up of 16 amino acids. The germline CDR1 and CDR2 sequences are SGHVS and FNYEAQ. The CDR3 protein is CASSLAPDSGLHTQYF.

The chain carries TRBV5-1 and TRBJ1-2; TCRdb returns TRBD1, unconfirmable since there is no DNA. CDR1 is SGHRS, CDR2 YFSETQ, per germline. The CDR3 contains 15 residues. The CDR3 loop reads CASSYRHAPNYGYTF.

This sequence joins TRBV12-3 or TRBV12-4 and TRBJ1-2; TCRdb's D call, TRBD1, is unchecked because there is no DNA. CDR3 length: 13 residues. The CDR3 here is CASSPGTPYGYTF.

V and J are TRBV5-4 and TRBJ1-1. Germline V gives CDR1 SGHNT, CDR2 YYREEE (reference sequence). The CDR3 length is 13 residues. Here the CDR3 reads CASSRDWNTEAFF.

V and J are TRBV3-1 and TRBJ1-4. The CDR3 contains 12 residues. Germline V gene data show CDR1 as LGHDT and CDR2 as YNNKEL (reference sequence). The CDR3: CASNGPNEKLFF.

The rearrangement uses TRBV11-1 and TRBJ1-1. CDR1 is SGHAT, CDR2 FQDESV, per germline (reference sequence). CDR3 length: 16 residues. The CDR3: CASSLGPRGMNTEAFF. Using reference TRBV11-1 and TRBJ1-1 for the parts outside the CDR3, the full variable domain is EAEVAQSPRYKITEKSQAVAFWCDPISGHATLYWYRQILGQGPELLVQFQDESVVDDSQLPKDRFSAERLKGVDSTLKIQPAELGDSAMYLCASSLGPRGMNTEAFFGQGTRLTVV.

This chain joins TRBV10-1 and TRBJ1-1; with no DNA, the TCRdb D assignment of TRBD1 cannot be verified. The length of the CDR3 is 17 residues. Germline-derived CDR1 and CDR2 are WNHNN and SYGVQD (reference sequence). The CDR3: CASRQQDGDYGDTEAFF.

The CDR3 loop reads CASSAYLGEETQYF. This chain links TRBV5-1 with TRBJ2-5; the TRBD1 assignment by TCRdb is unverifiable without DNA. The CDR3 covers 14 residues. Germline values: CDR1 SGHRS, CDR2 YFSETQ.

The chain links TRBV13 to TRBJ2-1; TCRdb calls TRBD1, which cannot be checked without DNA. The CDR3 spans 12 residues. Germline V gene data show CDR1 as PRHDT and CDR2 as FYEKMQ (reference sequence). This CDR3 reads CASSHRGGRQFF.

The chain joins TRBV27 to TRBJ1-2. Per germline, CDR1 MNHEY and CDR2 SMNVEV (reference sequence). The CDR3 has 12 amino acids. The CDR3 protein is CASSDREYGYTF.

The chain uses TRBV20-1 and TRBJ2-7; checking the TCRdb D call of TRBD1 is not possible without DNA. This CDR3 contains 13 residues. The germline CDR1 and CDR2 sequences are DFQATT and SNEGSKA (reference sequence). The CDR3 loop reads CSAGKGPSYEQYF.

This rearrangement joins TRBV7-9 to TRBJ2-5; TCRdb lists TRBD2, though no DNA is available to test this call. This CDR3 is built from 14 residues. Per the germline V gene, CDR1 is SEHNR and CDR2 is FQNEAQ (reference sequence). CDR3 amino acids: CASSSSGGEETQYF.

This chain connects TRBV5-1 to TRBJ2-5; the TCRdb call, TRBD2, lacks DNA for checking. Germline V gene lookup returns CDR1 SGHRS and CDR2 YFSETQ. The CDR3 is 17 amino acids. This chain's CDR3 is CASSPPSSGMRQETQYF.

This chain uses TRBV19 with TRBJ1-2; lacking DNA, the TRBD1 call made by TCRdb goes unchecked. Germline CDR1 reads LNHDA; CDR2 reads SQIVND (reference sequence). The CDR3 consists of 15 residues. This CDR3 reads CASSTTGGVWNGYTF.